This T cell receptor (beta chain) is drawn from a study of blood T cell repertoires in COVID-19. Clones were sequenced by immunoSEQ multiplex PCR, and TCRdb holds only the in-frame ones, with some missing. Of about 150,000 clones in the sample, 75% to 85% are singletons; the top ten hold 13%. Sequencing was carried out using peripheral blood. The sequence was obtained from a man in his 60s with active or convalescent COVID-19.

CDR3 residues: CASSRSGTGSDHEKLFF. As DNA, the CDR3 is TGCGCCAGCAGCCGCTCCGGGACAGGGAGCGATCACGAAAAACTGTTTTTT. The V and J genes are TRBV4-1 and TRBJ1-4, with 9 bases that match TRBD1. CDR1 and CDR2 (germline): MGHRA, YSYEKL. This CDR3 is 17 amino acids long. V lost 4 bases to trimming and J lost 8 bases; unmatched junction nucleotides: 14.